This T cell receptor (beta chain) derives from a study of glioma-infiltrating T cells after dendritic cell vaccination. As for the study in general: Samples are from glioblastoma patients in Phase I and II dendritic cell vaccine trials.

Specified time point: after dendritic cell vaccination, including at tumor progression/relapse. Remarks on this clone: The junction does not match germline at one end; this may be a read error.

The CDR3 totals 15 residues. Germline CDR1 and CDR2: SSHAT and FNYEAQ (reference sequence). The primer mix had 60 V beta and 13 J beta primers. Method: immunoSEQ multiplex PCR; TCRdb's copy keeps in-frame clones and lacks some. The profile shows 65,000 or so clones, about 89% of them singletons. Material: blood, obtained after dendritic cell vaccination. This sequence was found in a human donor with glioblastoma. The chain carries TRBV7-7 and TRBJ2-1; 12 bases line up with TRBD1. Written as DNA, the CDR3 is TGTGCTAGCAGCTTCGGGACAGGGGGCATGGATGAGCAGTTCTTC. It codes for CASSFGTGGMDEQFF.